The 26 T cell receptor beta chains below come from one sample, sequenced in a study of beta chain features in type 1 diabetes. Sequenced material consisted of expressed TCRB transcripts (all of the isolated RNA was reverse transcribed). Method: immunoSEQ multiplex PCR; TCRdb's copy keeps in-frame clones and lacks some. The table lists around 340,000 clones, around 7.6% of them singletons, with less than 0.45% in the top ten. The sequencing sample was made of central memory CD4+ T cells from blood. The receptors were gathered from a woman between 18 and 29 years old in good health.

CDR3: CASSTGLAELKQYF. CDR3 nucleotides: TGTGCCAGCAGCACCGGACTAGCGGAATTGAAGCAGTACTTC. The chain couples TRBV7-2 to TRBJ2-7; 10 positions agree with TRBD2. The CDR3 loop spans 14 amino acids. Trimming cost V 5 bases and J 8 bases; bases outside gene matches: 9. The germline V gene encodes CDR1 SGHTA and CDR2 FQGNSA.

Only a few counts were recorded for this clone. The chain couples TRBV5-6 to TRBJ2-3; D may be TRBD1 (5 bases). The CDR3 is 14 residues long. Germline assignment: CDR1 SGHDT and CDR2 YYEEEE. V dropped 8 bases and J dropped 5 bases, with 18 bases sitting between them. The CDR3 here is CASGRGRFLDTQYF. CDR3 DNA: TGTGCCAGTGGTAGGGGTAGGTTTCTAGATACGCAGTATTTT.

The chain has TRBV10-2 and TRBJ2-1, with D perhaps TRBD1 (5 bases). The CDR3 totals 15 residues. Trimming shortened V by 3 bases and J by 1 base, and 10 bases separated the two germline ends. Germline CDR1 and CDR2: WSHSY and SAAADI. For the CDR3, the DNA is TGCGCCAGCAGTGACAGGGTCCGATCCTACAATGAGCAGTTCTTC. Translation gives CASSDRVRSYNEQFF.

This clone was picked up many times. The rearrangement uses TRBV13 and TRBJ2-5; D gene unclear. Germline CDR1 and CDR2: PRHDT and FYEKMQ (reference sequence). Trimming took 5 bases from V and 5 from J, leaving 15 bases between them. The CDR3 is 14 amino acids. The CDR3 sequence: CASSLPTQRETQYF. CDR3 in DNA: TGTGCCAGCAGCCTTCCGACCCAGAGGGAGACCCAGTACTTC.

The chain uses TRBV4-1 and TRBJ1-5; D not certain. Trimming cost V 2 bases and J 0 bases, with 14 bases left between them. In germline, CDR1 is MGHRA, CDR2 YSYEKL. CDR3 length equals 17 residues. The CDR3 spells CASSQSGAAGSNQPQHF. The CDR3, as DNA: TGCGCCAGCAGCCAAAGTGGAGCGGCGGGTAGCAATCAGCCCCAGCATTTT.

This clone was seen at least ten times. V is TRBV7-9 and J is TRBJ1-1; D might be TRBD1 (6 bases). The ends were cut back, 5 bases at V and 10 bases at J, with 17 bases in the middle. The germline CDR1 and CDR2 sequences are SEHNR and FQNEAQ (reference sequence). This CDR3 spans 13 amino acids. The CDR3 coding sequence is TGTGCCAGCAGCAAAGGGGGAGGACTTGGAGCTTTCTTT. It specifies CASSKGGGLGAFF.

This chain connects TRBV29-1 to TRBJ2-2, with D tentatively TRBD2 (7 bases). V shed 7 bases and J shed 5 bases, with 20 bases lying between them. Germline V gene sequence: CDR1 SQVTM, CDR2 ANQGSEA. The CDR3 is 15 residues long. This CDR3 reads CSGGGGSHRTGELFF. CDR3 bases: TGCAGCGGCGGGGGCGGGAGTCACAGGACCGGGGAGCTGTTTTTT.

The table lists this clone with many counts. The chain uses TRBV27 and TRBJ1-4; 11 nucleotides align to TRBD1. From germline, CDR1 is MNHEY and CDR2 SMNVEV (reference sequence). The CDR3 is made up of 14 amino acids. The trim removed 5 bases at V and 8 bases at J, leaving 4 bases unmatched. The CDR3 loop reads CASSRTGGTEKLFF. DNA of the CDR3: TGTGCCAGCAGTCGGACAGGGGGCACGGAAAAACTGTTTTTT. Using reference TRBV27 and TRBJ1-4 for the parts outside the CDR3, the full variable domain is EAQVTQNPRYLITVTGKKLTVTCSQNMNHEYMSWYRQDPGLGLRQIYYSMNVEVTDKGDVPEGYKVSRKEKRNFPLILESPSPNQTSLYFCASSRTGGTEKLFFGSGTQLSVL.

This clone was counted between two and nine times. V gene TRBV5-1 combines with J gene TRBJ2-7; 10 nucleotides line up with TRBD2. Germline assignment: CDR1 SGHRS and CDR2 YFSETQ. The J segment lost 0 bases and the V segment lost 4 bases, leaving 7 bases of the junction unmatched. CDR3 length: 16 residues. The CDR3 here is CASSTGWTSGSYEQYF. The CDR3 bases are TGCGCCAGCAGCACCGGATGGACTAGCGGCTCCTACGAGCAGTACTTC.

The chain carries TRBV7-2 and TRBJ2-5; 7 nucleotides line up with TRBD2. Trimming cost V 5 bases and J 4 bases; bases outside gene matches: 10. The CDR3 runs 15 residues. Germline V gene lookup returns CDR1 SGHTA and CDR2 FQGNSA. The CDR3 protein is CASSRQAGAGETQYF. CDR3 DNA: TGTGCCAGCAGCCGCCAGGCGGGAGCAGGAGAGACCCAGTACTTC.

The rearrangement links TRBV18 to TRBJ1-1; 7 bases agree with TRBD1. V was clipped by 6 bases and J by 2 bases; unmatched bases: 6. CDR1 is KGHSH, CDR2 LQKENI, per germline. CDR3 length: 14 amino acids. The CDR3: CASSQQGLNTEAFF. CDR3 bases: TGTGCCAGCTCGCAACAGGGGCTTAACACTGAAGCTTTCTTT.

The J gene is TRBJ2-5, the V gene TRBV27; D unresolved. There are 14 residues in the CDR3. Germline CDR1 reads MNHEY; CDR2 reads SMNVEV (reference sequence). V dropped 6 bases and J dropped 2 bases, with 13 bases sitting between them. In DNA, the CDR3 is TGTGCCAGCAGATACCAAGGTGCACAAGAGACCCAGTACTTC. Its translation: CASRYQGAQETQYF.

Only a few counts were recorded for this clone. This chain uses TRBV28 with TRBJ1-5, with unresolved D. CDR1 and CDR2 (germline): MDHEN, SYDVKM. The CDR3 is made up of 12 amino acids. The V end lost 7 bases, the J end lost 7 bases, and 11 bases lay between the germline ends. CDR3 nucleotides: TGTGCCAGCAATTTCGGGTCACAGCCCCAGCATTTT. This sequence encodes CASNFGSQPQHF. Full variable domain (outside the CDR3, taken from reference TRBV28 and TRBJ1-5): DVKVTQSSRYLVKRTGEKVFLECVQDMDHENMFWYRQDPGLGLRLIYFSYDVKMKEKGDIPEGYSVSREKKERFSLILESASTNQTSMYLCASNFGSQPQHFGDGTRLSIL.

This clone was observed a handful of times. This chain uses TRBV4-3 with TRBJ1-2; D unclear. V was shortened by 4 bases and J by 7 bases, with 19 bases between the two germline ends. The CDR3 is 15 amino acids. Per germline, CDR1 LGHNA and CDR2 YSLEER. In DNA form, the CDR3 reads TGCGCCAGCAGCCCGTTAGGCGCAGAGGTGTCTGGCTACACCTTC. Amino acids: CASSPLGAEVSGYTF.

V is TRBV2 and J is TRBJ1-4; no definite D call. Germline loops: CDR1 SNHLY, CDR2 FYNNEI. V lost 2 bases and J 8 bases, leaving 9 bases between the germline ends. The length of the CDR3 is 13 residues. CDR3 DNA: TGTGCCAGCAGTGAAACTGAGGACGAAAAACTGTTTTTT. Translated: CASSETEDEKLFF.

This chain connects TRBV7-9 to TRBJ2-5, with 8 bases matching TRBD2. Germline CDR1 is SEHNR and CDR2 is FQNEAQ (reference sequence). CDR3 length equals 17 residues. Trimming at V came to 8 bases and at J to 5 bases, leaving 19 bases not matched to a gene. The CDR3 DNA sequence: TGTGCCAGCCTCGGAGCGGGAGTTGGAACCAAGGCGGAGACCCAGTACTTC. Residues: CASLGAGVGTKAETQYF.

This clone was counted a few times. The chain joins TRBV19 to TRBJ2-3; D may correspond to TRBD1 or TRBD2 (5 bases each). Germline CDR1 LNHDA, CDR2 SQIVND (reference sequence). Trimming shortened V by 5 bases and J by 1 base, and 10 bases separated the two germline ends. The CDR3 covers 14 residues. CDR3 sequence reads: CASSPRGRTDTQYF. As DNA, the CDR3 is TGTGCCAGTAGTCCCCGGGGCCGCACAGATACGCAGTATTTT. The variable domain in full, completed from reference TRBV19 and TRBJ2-3, reads DGGITQSPKYLFRKEGQNVTLSCEQNLNHDAMYWYRQDPGQGLRLIYYSQIVNDFQKGDIAEGYSVSREKKESFPLTVTSAQKNPTAFYLCASSPRGRTDTQYFGPGTRLTVL.

This chain links TRBV7-2 with TRBJ1-5; D may be TRBD1 (6 bases). Germline values: CDR1 SGHTA, CDR2 FQGNSA. The CDR3 has 13 residues. V was shortened by 5 bases and J by 5 bases, with 10 bases between the two germline ends. The CDR3 coding sequence is TGTGCCAGCAGCCAGGACAGTTATCAGCCCCAGCATTTT. Its protein product is CASSQDSYQPQHF.

The chain employs TRBV15 and TRBJ2-5, with 16 bases lining up with TRBD2. The CDR3 loop spans 18 amino acids. Trimming took 5 bases from V and 3 from J; bases not matched to a gene: 9. CDR1 and CDR2 (germline): LNHNV, YYDKDF (reference sequence). The CDR3 protein is CATSPGTSGRAREETQYF. The DNA for the CDR3 is TGTGCCACCAGCCCCGGGACTAGCGGGAGGGCCAGAGAAGAGACCCAGTACTTC.

In the case of this clone: This may stem from a read error, because a much larger clone lies one nucleotide away. The sample carries other DNA sequences with the same CDR3. V is TRBV15 and J is TRBJ2-7; 7 bases fit TRBD2. This CDR3 spans 14 amino acids. Germline lookup yields CDR1 LNHNV and CDR2 YYDKDF (reference sequence). Unmatched junction bases numbered 1, after V lost 1 base and J lost 1 base. The CDR3: CATSRGGSSYEQYF. The CDR3 DNA reads TGTGCCACCAGCAGAGGCGGGAGTTCCTACGAGCAGTACTTC.

This clone occurred a few times. The chain couples TRBV4-2 to TRBJ2-3, with 7 bases matching TRBD2. V trimming: 0 bases; J trimming: 1 base; junction bases outside the gene matches: 4. CDR1 and CDR2 from the germline V gene are LGHNA and YNFKEQ. The CDR3 totals 16 residues. The CDR3, as DNA: TGTGCCAGCAGCCAAGACGCTGCGGGAGGCACAGATACGCAGTATTTT. Amino acids: CASSQDAAGGTDTQYF.

This clone has only a few counts. The rearrangement joins TRBV4-2 to TRBJ2-7; D might be TRBD1 or TRBD2, each matching 5 bases. CDR3 length equals 13 residues. Trimming took off 5 bases at V and 4 bases at J, with 12 bases between the two ends. Germline CDR1 reads LGHNA; CDR2 reads YNFKEQ. CDR3 coding DNA: TGTGCCAGCAGCGGCCGGGGCGGGTACGAGCAGTACTTC. Protein sequence: CASSGRGGYEQYF.

At least ten counts were recorded for this clone. The rearrangement joins TRBV4-3 to TRBJ2-3, with D perhaps being TRBD1 or TRBD2 (6 bases each). The germline CDR1 and CDR2 sequences are LGHNA and YSLEER. The V and J ends lost 0 bases and 0 bases respectively, with 16 bases between them. This CDR3 region has 18 residues. CDR3 bases: TGCGCCAGCAGCCAAGATCCCCAGGGGAGCGGGAGCACAGATACGCAGTATTTT. Its protein product is CASSQDPQGSGSTDTQYF.

V usage is TRBV2 and J usage is TRBJ1-1; D gene ambiguous. The CDR3 extends over 14 amino acids. V was trimmed by 0 bases and J by 4 bases, leaving 9 bases between them. Germline V lookup: CDR1 SNHLY, CDR2 FYNNEI. CDR3 protein: CASSEALWSTEAFF. The CDR3 nucleotides are TGTGCCAGCAGTGAAGCGCTATGGAGCACTGAAGCTTTCTTT.

The chain carries TRBV6-6 and TRBJ2-7, with 12 nucleotides matching TRBD1. The CDR3 runs 16 residues. Trimming took 5 bases from V and 2 from J; bases not matched to a gene: 7. Germline assignment: CDR1 MNHNY and CDR2 SVGAGI (reference sequence). The CDR3 loop is CASSTGTGGLTYEQYF. The CDR3 DNA follows: TGTGCCAGCAGTACCGGGACAGGGGGCCTCACCTACGAGCAGTACTTC.

This clone was observed a few times. The rearrangement links TRBV6-6 to TRBJ2-7, with no clear D. In germline, CDR1 is MNHNY, CDR2 SVGAGI (reference sequence). Trimming took 4 bases from V and 3 from J, leaving 4 bases between them. The CDR3 contains 11 residues. The CDR3 reads CASSFNYEQYF. In DNA form, the CDR3 reads TGTGCCAGCAGTTTCAACTACGAGCAGTACTTC.